A single sample is the source of the 15 T cell receptor beta chains below, sequenced in a study of blood T cell repertoires in COVID-19. Sequenced by immunoSEQ multiplex PCR; TCRdb stores in-frame clones only, minus some. The table includes some 100,000 clones, 82% detected once. Material for sequencing was peripheral blood. Every receptor here comes from a man aged 50 or older with active or convalescent COVID-19.

The gene calls are TRBV7-9 and TRBJ2-3; 8 bases are a match to TRBD1. The germline V gene has CDR1 SEHNR and CDR2 FQNEAQ (reference sequence). The CDR3 extends over 15 amino acids. The V and J ends lost 5 bases and 3 bases, in that order; junction bases with no gene match: 7. In nucleotides, the CDR3 is TGTGCCAGCAGCCCAGGACAGGGATCTACAGATACGCAGTATTTT. It specifies CASSPGQGSTDTQYF.

This clone was recorded at least ten times. The rearrangement uses TRBV6-6 and TRBJ2-5; 7 positions agree with TRBD1. This CDR3 contains 13 residues. The V segment lost 5 bases and the J segment 2 bases; nucleotides outside the gene matches: 2. Germline values: CDR1 MNHNY, CDR2 SVGAGI (reference sequence). This CDR3 is CASSPGQQETQYF. CDR3 nucleotides: TGTGCCAGCAGTCCGGGACAGCAAGAGACCCAGTACTTC.

The chain is built from TRBV7-2 and TRBJ1-5, with D uncertain. Germline CDR1 and CDR2: SGHTA and FQGNSA. The CDR3 is 12 residues long. V was clipped by 7 bases and J by 5 bases, with 9 bases between them. This chain's CDR3 is CASTSVDQPQHF. CDR3 nucleotides: TGTGCCAGCACCTCGGTGGATCAGCCCCAGCATTTT.

The chain carries TRBV7-2 and TRBJ1-1, with 8 bases that match TRBD1. Trimming at V came to 4 bases and at J to 0 bases, leaving 4 bases not matched to a gene. This CDR3 has 15 residues. Germline lookup yields CDR1 SGHTA and CDR2 FQGNSA. The CDR3 loop reads CASSWTGIMNTEAFF. The CDR3 coding sequence is TGTGCCAGCAGCTGGACAGGGATCATGAACACTGAAGCTTTCTTT.

This chain uses TRBV28 with TRBJ1-2; D gene unclear. CDR1 MDHEN and CDR2 SYDVKM come from the germline V gene. CDR3 length equals 15 residues. V lost 5 bases to trimming and J lost 1 base, with 14 bases between them. In DNA, the CDR3 is TGTGCCAGCAGTGACGCCTCCCGGGTTAACTATGGCTACACCTTC. This codes for CASSDASRVNYGYTF.

V usage is TRBV6-1 and J usage is TRBJ2-3, with unresolved D. CDR1 and CDR2 (germline): MNHNS, SASEGT. CDR3 length equals 14 residues. V lost 2 bases, J lost 6 bases, and 12 bases lay in between. CDR3 nucleotide sequence: TGTGCCAGCAGTGAATTCCAGACAATGGATACGCAGTATTTT. Translation: CASSEFQTMDTQYF.

This chain links TRBV5-1 with TRBJ1-4, with 10 bases identical to TRBD1. This CDR3 has 16 amino acids. The trim removed 4 bases at V and 7 bases at J, leaving 10 bases unmatched. CDR1 and CDR2 from the germline V gene are SGHRS and YFSETQ. The CDR3 is CASSLIGQGEGEKLFF. The CDR3 DNA reads as TGCGCCAGCAGCCTGATAGGACAGGGGGAGGGTGAAAAACTGTTTTTT.

This clone was counted once. The J gene is TRBJ1-1, the V gene TRBV18, with 9 bases aligning to TRBD1. The CDR3 covers 16 residues. The junction had 7 bases not matched to a gene; V was cut back by 5 bases and J by 0 bases. CDR1 and CDR2 from the germline V gene are KGHSH and LQKENI. CDR3 in amino acids: CASSMTGGGMNTEAFF. In DNA form, the CDR3 reads TGTGCCAGCTCAATGACAGGGGGGGGCATGAACACTGAAGCTTTCTTT. Variable domain in full (rest from reference TRBV18 and TRBJ1-1): NAGVMQNPRHLVRRRGQEARLRCSPMKGHSHVYWYRQLPEEGLKFMVYLQKENIIDESGMPKERFSAEFPKEGPSILRIQQVVRGDSAAYFCASSMTGGGMNTEAFFGQGTRLTVV.

The rearrangement joins TRBV3-1 (or the pseudogene TRBV3-2) to TRBJ1-5, with TRBD1 identical over 12 bases. The CDR3 covers 15 residues. From germline, CDR1 is LGHDT and CDR2 YNNKEL (reference sequence). V lost 3 bases, J lost 7 bases, and 4 bases stayed unmatched. The CDR3 DNA is TGTGCCAGCAGCCATGGGACAGGGGGCGGGCAGCCCCAGCATTTT. Its protein product is CASSHGTGGGQPQHF.

The chain joins TRBV21-1 to TRBJ2-7; no DNA check was done on the table's D call, TRBD2. TRBV21-1 is a listed pseudogene. CDR3 length equals 11 residues. CDR3 residues: CASTFTYEQYV. CDR3 coding DNA: TGTGCCAGCACCTTTACCTACGAGCAGTACGTC.

The CDR3 DNA sequence: TGTGCCAGCTCACTGGAGCGGGGGGCGAGCACAGATACGCAGTATTTT. This sequence encodes CASSLERGASTDTQYF. V gene TRBV18 combines with J gene TRBJ2-3, with 9 bases matching TRBD2. Losses at the gene ends were 4 bases for V and 0 bases for J; bases not matched to a gene: 5. This CDR3 is built from 16 residues. The germline gives CDR1 KGHSH, CDR2 LQKENI.

CDR3 region: CASSFGGPGASYNEQFF. The CDR3 coding sequence is TGTGCCAGCAGCTTTGGGGGTCCAGGGGCCTCTTACAATGAGCAGTTCTTC. V is TRBV7-8 and J is TRBJ2-1; possible D gene TRBD1, 6 bases. The germline V gene has CDR1 SGHVS and CDR2 FQNEAQ. The CDR3 is made up of 17 amino acids. V was pared by 3 bases and J by 4 bases, with 19 bases between.

This clone was found a few times. The chain employs TRBV10-3 and TRBJ2-2; TRBD1 aligns across 11 bases. Germline values: CDR1 ENHRY, CDR2 SYGVKD. CDR3 length: 15 residues. V was pared by 6 bases and J by 7 bases, with 7 bases of the junction left unmatched. In DNA, the CDR3 is TGTGCCATCAGGCCCGGGACAGGGGGGCACGGGGAGCTGTTTTTT. This encodes CAIRPGTGGHGELFF.

This clone was counted a few times. The rearrangement joins TRBV28 to TRBJ1-6, with a possible D match to TRBD1 (6 bases). Trimming took off 7 bases at V and 6 bases at J, with 16 bases between the two ends. The CDR3 has 15 residues. Germline V gene data show CDR1 as MDHEN and CDR2 as SYDVKM. This chain's CDR3 is CASTLGGGVNSPLHF. Here the CDR3 DNA reads TGTGCCAGCACCCTAGGGGGGGGCGTTAATTCACCCCTCCACTTT.

V usage is TRBV24-1 and J usage is TRBJ1-2; 9 bases agree with TRBD1. This CDR3 contains 14 residues. V shed 5 bases and J 7 bases; nucleotides not matched to a gene: 7. CDR1 KGHDR and CDR2 SFDVKD come from the germline V gene. DNA of the CDR3: TGTGCCACCAGTGGTCCGGGACAGGGTCGTGGCTACACCTTC. This translates into CATSGPGQGRGYTF.